This TCR beta chain was found in a study of graft-versus-host responses after intestinal transplantation. In the study overall: All recipients were transplanted with multivisceral, liver-intestinal, or isolated intestinal grafts. Following induction with anti-thymocyte globulin, all recipients were given tacrolimus and steroids for about three years.

The CDR3 totals 15 residues. V shed 5 bases, J shed 5 bases, and the junction held 11 bases outside the gene matches. In germline, CDR1 is SSHAT, CDR2 FNYEAQ (reference sequence). Overall study results and limits: Detection of GvH clones occurred in recipient marrow, and some had their first appearance in ileum or blood.

Clones were read by immunoSEQ multiplex PCR, and TCRdb kept only the in-frame ones, dropping some. This table has 100,000 or so clones, roughly 92% appearing once. As to this clone: Its target is unknown.

The TCR was taken from a human donor who received an intestinal transplant. The chain has TRBV7-7 and TRBJ2-5, with 7 bases identical to TRBD1. Here the sequenced sample was unstimulated CD4+ T cells sorted from spleen or lymph node cells, taken before intestinal transplant. In nucleotides, the CDR3 is TGTGCCAGCAGCCGTAGACAGGGCGAGAAGGAGACCCAGTACTTC. Residues: CASSRRQGEKETQYF.